This passage covers 23 T cell receptor beta chains from one sample sequenced in a study of shared clonotypes between healthy human individuals. Cells designated naive CD8 were CD45RO-negative and were positively selected for CCR7, with terminally differentiated effector memory CD45RA+ cells excluded. Repertoires were generated with immunoSEQ multiplex PCR, while TCRdb's copy carries only in-frame clones and drops some. The sample has millions of clones, around 93% seen once. What was sequenced was naive CD8+ T cells from PBMCs. Receptors originate from a man between 18 and 29 years old in good health. Some clones in this sample may be carry-over from other donors' samples.

The genes are TRBV28 and TRBJ2-1; D remains ambiguous. The germline V gene has CDR1 MDHEN and CDR2 SYDVKM. V gave up 6 bases and J gave up 0 bases, with 12 bases separating them. The CDR3 loop spans 15 amino acids. Here the CDR3 DNA reads TGTGCCAGCAGCTTTCCGGGCAGCTCCTACAATGAGCAGTTCTTC. It codes for CASSFPGSSYNEQFF.

This chain links TRBV7-9 with TRBJ1-2, with TRBD1 identical over 7 bases. The length of the CDR3 is 13 residues. V lost 5 bases, J lost 7 bases, and 7 bases stayed unmatched. Germline V gives CDR1 SEHNR, CDR2 FQNEAQ (reference sequence). CDR3 DNA sequence: TGTGCCAGCAGCCCTCCCTACAGGGGTGGCTACACCTTC. This translates into CASSPPYRGGYTF.

V and J are TRBV19 and TRBJ2-7; 8 bases are a match to TRBD2. The CDR3 covers 16 residues. V was pared by 0 bases and J by 4 bases, with 8 bases of the junction left unmatched. Per germline, CDR1 LNHDA and CDR2 SQIVND (reference sequence). CDR3 DNA: TGTGCCAGTAGTATAGATCACGAAGCGGGAGCTTACGAGCAGTACTTC. This codes for CASSIDHEAGAYEQYF.

The chain has TRBV28 and TRBJ1-5; D is uncertain. The length of the CDR3 is 14 residues. V was shortened by 1 base and J by 7 bases, with 11 bases between the two germline ends. The V gene's germline CDR1 is MDHEN and CDR2 SYDVKM. DNA for the CDR3: TGTGCCAGCAGTTTATTGCTTTTACGGCAGCCCCAGCATTTT. Its translation is CASSLLLLRQPQHF. Using reference TRBV28 and TRBJ1-5 for the parts outside the CDR3, the full variable domain is DVKVTQSSRYLVKRTGEKVFLECVQDMDHENMFWYRQDPGLGLRLIYFSYDVKMKEKGDIPEGYSVSREKKERFSLILESASTNQTSMYLCASSLLLLRQPQHFGDGTRLSIL.

The chain joins TRBV6-4 to TRBJ2-2; tentatively, D is TRBD2 (5 bases). CDR3 length equals 16 residues. The germline V gene has CDR1 MRHNA and CDR2 SNTAGT. The V end lost 8 bases, the J end lost 3 bases, and 19 bases lay between the germline ends. CDR3 DNA sequence: TGTGCCAGCGCACCTCGGGGAAATCAATACACCGGGGAGCTGTTTTTT. This sequence encodes CASAPRGNQYTGELFF.

Worth noting for this clone: Different DNA sequences within this sample yield the same CDR3. The J gene is TRBJ1-1, the V gene TRBV2; D uncertain. V lost 4 bases, J lost 1 base, and 4 bases lay in between. This CDR3 has 12 amino acids. Looked up from germline, CDR1 is SNHLY and CDR2 is FYNNEI. This chain's CDR3 is CASSGRNTEAFF. The CDR3 nucleotides read TGTGCCAGCAGTGGGCGGAACACTGAAGCTTTCTTT.

The genes are TRBV19 and TRBJ2-7; possibly TRBD1 for D (5 bases). Germline-derived CDR1 and CDR2 are LNHDA and SQIVND (reference sequence). V lost 3 bases to trimming and J lost 5 bases, with 17 bases between them. There are 15 residues in the CDR3. The CDR3 spells CASSMGQAPSDEQYF. CDR3 nucleotides: TGTGCCAGTAGTATGGGGCAGGCCCCATCGGACGAGCAGTACTTC.

This clone was seen a few times. The V and J genes are TRBV4-1 and TRBJ2-7, with 8 positions matching TRBD1. Germline CDR1 reads MGHRA; CDR2 reads YSYEKL. V shed 2 bases and J 2 bases; nucleotides not matched to a gene: 5. The CDR3 spans 15 residues. CDR3 DNA sequence: TGCGCCAGCAGCCAAACGACAGGGGTGGCCTACGAGCAGTACTTC. Translating gives CASSQTTGVAYEQYF.

The rearrangement joins TRBV27 to TRBJ2-7; D unresolved. Germline-derived CDR1 and CDR2 are MNHEY and SMNVEV (reference sequence). This CDR3 has 15 residues. Trimming shortened V by 0 bases and J by 5 bases, and 14 bases separated the two germline ends. CDR3 sequence (DNA): TGTGCCAGCAGTTTATCATTCGCCAGTATCCACGAGCAGTACTTC. Its translation: CASSLSFASIHEQYF.

V is TRBV25-1 and J is TRBJ2-5, with 8 bases matching TRBD1. The J call may not be correct, given that the DNA end is closer to TRBJ2-7. The CDR3 is made up of 14 amino acids. Looked up from germline, CDR1 is MGHDK and CDR2 is SYGVNS. CDR3 DNA: TGTGCCAGCAGTGCCTATCAGGGGGCGGACGAGCAGTACTTC. Amino acids: CASSAYQGADEQYF.

The gene calls are TRBV2 and TRBJ2-1; D is possibly TRBD2 (6 bases). The CDR3 contains 13 residues. With 9 bases removed from V and 2 bases from J, the gap between germline ends came to 11 bases. Germline V gives CDR1 SNHLY, CDR2 FYNNEI. CDR3 DNA: TGTGCCAGTGGGGCGGGGCCCTACAATGAGCAGTTCTTC. Protein: CASGAGPYNEQFF. The entire variable domain, with the rest obtained from reference TRBV2 and TRBJ2-1, is as follows: EPEVTQTPSHQVTQMGQEVILRCVPISNHLYFYWYRQILGQKVEFLVSFYNNEISEKSEIFDDQFSVERPDGSNFTLKIRSTKLEDSAMYFCASGAGPYNEQFFGPGTRLTVL.

The CDR3 protein is CASSPPGGTVNTGELFF. The DNA for the CDR3 is TGCGCCAGCAGTCCCCCGGGGGGGACGGTGAACACCGGGGAGCTGTTTTTT. The chain joins TRBV10-1 to TRBJ2-2, with 8 nucleotides matching TRBD2. The ends lost 5 bases at V and 1 base at J; junction bases unmatched: 9. The CDR3 has 17 amino acids. The germline V gene has CDR1 WNHNN and CDR2 SYGVQD (reference sequence).

The V gene is TRBV6-5, the J gene TRBJ2-2; D unresolved. V was trimmed by 6 bases and J by 5 bases, leaving 10 bases between them. This CDR3 has 13 amino acids. The V gene's germline CDR1 is MNHEY and CDR2 SVGAGI. CDR3 bases: TGTGCCAGCAGCCGCCATATGACCGGGGAGCTGTTTTTT. This sequence encodes CASSRHMTGELFF.

This chain joins TRBV19 and TRBJ2-7; maybe TRBD2 (5 bases). Deletions cut 1 base from V and 3 bases from J, with 13 bases between. This CDR3 is 15 amino acids long. Germline V gene data show CDR1 as LNHDA and CDR2 as SQIVND (reference sequence). The CDR3 protein is CASSIGSSLHYEQYF. The CDR3 DNA reads TGTGCCAGTAGTATAGGTTCTAGCCTCCACTACGAGCAGTACTTC.

V and J are TRBV5-1 and TRBJ2-3; D is undetermined. Germline values: CDR1 SGHRS, CDR2 YFSETQ. The CDR3 has 15 amino acids. V was trimmed by 0 bases and J by 5 bases, leaving 13 bases between them. The CDR3 loop is CASSLVLGFKDTQYF. Written as DNA, the CDR3 is TGCGCCAGCAGCTTGGTCCTCGGATTTAAAGATACGCAGTATTTT. Combining the CDR3 with reference TRBV5-1 and TRBJ2-3 gives the whole variable domain KAGVTQTPRYLIKTRGQQVTLSCSPISGHRSVSWYQQTPGQGLQFLFEYFSETQRNKGNFPGRFSGRQFSNSRSEMNVSTLELGDSALYLCASSLVLGFKDTQYFGPGTRLTVL.

The chain employs TRBV4-3 and TRBJ2-7, with 7 positions matching TRBD1. After removal of 4 bases from V and 1 base from J, the junction contained 7 bases not matched to a gene. The CDR3 spans 15 residues. Germline V gene data show CDR1 as LGHNA and CDR2 as YSLEER. CDR3 DNA sequence: TGCGCCAGCAGCCCTGACAGGGATGGGTCCTACGAGCAGTACTTC. This sequence encodes CASSPDRDGSYEQYF.

The V gene is TRBV19, the J gene TRBJ1-1; TRBD1 aligns across 10 bases. The V and J ends lost 5 bases and 5 bases, in that order; junction bases with no gene match: 5. This CDR3 region has 14 residues. Germline V lookup: CDR1 LNHDA, CDR2 SQIVND (reference sequence). The CDR3 protein is CASSLGTGVTEAFF. DNA for the CDR3: TGTGCCAGTAGTCTCGGGACAGGGGTAACTGAAGCTTTCTTT.

This clone was detected once. The chain recombines TRBV4-1 with TRBJ1-2, with 7 bases that match TRBD1. The CDR3 extends over 18 amino acids. Germline V gene data show CDR1 as MGHRA and CDR2 as YSYEKL. J was trimmed by 5 bases and V by 1 base; bases with no gene match: 16. The CDR3: CASSQGGTAPLRGYGYTF. The CDR3 nucleotides read TGCGCCAGCAGCCAAGGTGGGACAGCTCCTCTAAGGGGTTATGGCTACACCTTC.

The rearrangement joins TRBV28 to TRBJ2-3; possible D gene TRBD1, 6 bases. V was cut by 5 bases and J by 5 bases, with 17 bases left in between. The CDR3 contains 15 residues. Germline CDR1 and CDR2: MDHEN and SYDVKM. CDR3 nucleotides: TGTGCCAGCAGTCCCTGGACAGAGGGCCAAGATACGCAGTATTTT. It yields the protein CASSPWTEGQDTQYF.

The J gene is TRBJ1-1, the V gene TRBV4-2; D not resolved. Deletions cut 4 bases from V and 3 bases from J, with 12 bases between. Germline V lookup: CDR1 LGHNA, CDR2 YNFKEQ. The CDR3 covers 14 residues. The CDR3 protein is CASSLGPKDTEAFF. The CDR3 bases are TGTGCCAGCAGCCTCGGCCCAAAGGACACTGAAGCTTTCTTT.

A word on this clone: The same CDR3 arises from other DNA sequences in this sample as well. The rearrangement links TRBV27 to TRBJ2-7, with D possibly being TRBD2 (5 bases). This CDR3 comprises 13 residues. CDR1 is MNHEY and CDR2 is SMNVEV in the germline V gene (reference sequence). V gave up 2 bases and J gave up 2 bases, with 7 bases separating them. CDR3 sequence: CASSLGETYEQYF. In DNA, the CDR3 is TGTGCCAGCAGTTTAGGGGAGACCTACGAGCAGTACTTC.

The V gene is TRBV6-1, the J gene TRBJ2-1, with a possible D match to TRBD1 (6 bases). The CDR3 is 14 amino acids. CDR1 and CDR2 from the germline V gene are MNHNS and SASEGT. V lost 2 bases, J lost 4 bases, and 9 bases lay in between. CDR3 loop: CASSEQGWYNEQFF. CDR3 in DNA: TGTGCCAGCAGTGAACAGGGGTGGTACAATGAGCAGTTCTTC.

The chain recombines TRBV15 with TRBJ2-1; D possibly matches TRBD1 or TRBD2 (5 bases each). CDR1 and CDR2 (germline): LNHNV, YYDKDF (reference sequence). Trimming removed 3 bases from V and 7 bases from J, with 7 bases in between. CDR3 size: 12 residues. CDR3 loop: CATSRGTNEQFF. The CDR3 DNA follows: TGTGCCACCAGCAGGGGGACGAATGAGCAGTTCTTC.